One T cell receptor beta chain is described in this entry. Its antigen is currently unknown. The data belong to a study of cytomegalovirus exposure and HLA in healthy donors. General study points: Association of 16,951 TCR beta sequences with HLA alleles was found at 0.05 false discovery rate in a later analysis. Later genetic work tied a missense DCLRE1C variant to beta-chain V and J trimming. With further analysis later on, most CMV-associated TCR beta chains appeared HLA-restricted.

Primers for the PCR totalled 60 Vbeta and 13 Jbeta. Under the authors' procedure: Unique TCR beta chains numbered around 80 million in a later analysis, with around 10 million shared. The protocol was immunoSEQ multiplex PCR, while the TCRdb copy is restricted to in-frame clones and leaves out a portion. V, J and clone size derive from that table, while D and trimming were established from the DNA sequence. The sample has about 160,000 clones; around 60% are singletons. Per germline, CDR1 SGHAT and CDR2 FQNNGV. CDR3 length: 15 residues. The V and J ends lost 5 bases and 6 bases, in that order; junction bases with no gene match: 7.

V and J are TRBV11-2 and TRBJ2-1; 10 positions agree with TRBD1. This TCR was sampled from an older woman in good health and CMV-seropositive. The sequencing input was PBMCs. CDR3 in DNA: TGTGCCAGCAGCCCCGGGACAGGGGCCCTCAATGAGCAGTTCTTC. Residues: CASSPGTGALNEQFF. Based on the CDR3 plus reference TRBV11-2 and TRBJ2-1, the full variable domain is EAGVAQSPRYKIIEKRQSVAFWCNPISGHATLYWYQQILGQGPKLLIQFQNNGVVDDSQLPKDRFSAERLKGVDSTLKIQPAKLEDSAVYLCASSPGTGALNEQFFGPGTRLTVL.